This passage covers 18 T cell receptor beta chains from one sample sequenced in a study of blood T cell repertoires in COVID-19. Repertoires were generated with immunoSEQ multiplex PCR, while TCRdb's copy carries only in-frame clones and drops some. Altogether 290,000 or so clones are present, over 75% being singletons, with the ten largest covering about 5.1%. The sequencing input was peripheral blood. The source of these receptors is a man over 45 with active or convalescent COVID-19.

DNA for the CDR3: TGTGCCAGAAGCCACGGACTAGCCGTTCCAAGTGAGCAGTTCTTC. Translated, it gives CARSHGLAVPSEQFF. V usage is TRBV5-3 and J usage is TRBJ2-1; 8 bases fit TRBD2. TRBV5-3 is filed as an ORF, its function uncertain. This CDR3 has 15 amino acids. V lost 4 bases to trimming and J lost 9 bases; unmatched junction nucleotides: 12.

The chain carries TRBV20-1 and TRBJ1-1, with D perhaps TRBD1 (6 bases). The CDR3 totals 11 residues. V was cut by 3 bases and J by 11 bases, with 13 bases left in between. Looked up from germline, CDR1 is DFQATT and CDR2 is SNEGSKA (reference sequence). The CDR3 reads CSARVQGRAFF. The CDR3, as DNA: TGCAGTGCTAGGGTACAGGGTAGGGCTTTCTTT.

This clone has only a few counts. The chain couples TRBV6-1 to TRBJ1-3, with D unclear. V was cut by 0 bases and J by 2 bases, with 14 bases left in between. This CDR3 contains 17 residues. Germline values: CDR1 MNHNS, CDR2 SASEGT. The CDR3 bases are TGTGCCAGCAGTGAAGCGGGTATAACGACAACTGGAAACACCATATATTTT. Translating gives CASSEAGITTTGNTIYF.

The V call is TRBV6-6, the J call TRBJ2-3, with a possible D match to TRBD2 (5 bases). The V gene lost 6 bases and the J gene lost 5 bases, with 12 bases spanning the gap. CDR3 length: 13 residues. Germline loops: CDR1 MNHNY, CDR2 SVGAGI (reference sequence). CDR3 protein: CASSPPGIDTQYF. CDR3 coding DNA: TGTGCCAGCAGCCCCCCGGGAATAGATACGCAGTATTTT.

V is TRBV5-1 and J is TRBJ2-3, with TRBD2 identical over 7 bases. Germline-derived CDR1 and CDR2 are SGHRS and YFSETQ. The J segment lost 3 bases and the V segment lost 4 bases, leaving 5 bases of the junction unmatched. This CDR3 has 14 amino acids. As DNA, the CDR3 is TGCGCCAGCAGCCTACAAGCGGGGACAGATACGCAGTATTTT. This codes for CASSLQAGTDTQYF.

The J gene is TRBJ1-3, the V gene TRBV6-5, with 7 bases lining up with TRBD1. The germline gives CDR1 MNHEY, CDR2 SVGAGI. Trimming at V came to 7 bases and at J to 4 bases, leaving 1 base not matched to a gene. CDR3 size: 12 residues. CDR3 DNA sequence: TGTGCCAGCAAAGGGGGCGGAAACACCATATATTTT. Translated, it gives CASKGGGNTIYF.

With regard to this clone: Other DNA sequences from this sample encode an identical CDR3 as well. V and J are TRBV18 and TRBJ1-2; tentatively, D is TRBD1 (5 bases). The V and J ends lost 3 bases and 2 bases respectively, with 7 bases between them. Germline CDR1 KGHSH, CDR2 LQKENI. The CDR3 loop spans 13 amino acids. This CDR3 reads CASSPDRNYGYTF. The CDR3 DNA follows: TGTGCCAGCTCACCCGACAGAAACTATGGCTACACCTTC.

The gene calls are TRBV11-2 and TRBJ2-1; the match to TRBD2 covers 10 bases. This CDR3 contains 16 residues. V shed 1 base and J 8 bases; nucleotides not matched to a gene: 8. Germline V gives CDR1 SGHAT, CDR2 FQNNGV. Here the CDR3 reads CASSLASSGSGDEQFF. The DNA of the CDR3 is TGTGCCAGCAGCTTAGCATCTAGCGGGAGTGGCGATGAGCAGTTCTTC. The full variable domain, in which reference TRBV11-2 and TRBJ2-1 provide the parts outside the CDR3, is EAGVAQSPRYKIIEKRQSVAFWCNPISGHATLYWYQQILGQGPKLLIQFQNNGVVDDSQLPKDRFSAERLKGVDSTLKIQPAKLEDSAVYLCASSLASSGSGDEQFFGPGTRLTVL.

The genes are TRBV28 and TRBJ1-6; TRBD1 is a possible D gene (6 bases). From germline, CDR1 is MDHEN and CDR2 SYDVKM. V shed 6 bases and J shed 6 bases, with 12 bases lying between them. The CDR3 is made up of 14 amino acids. The CDR3 here is CASSQGLGNSPLHF. The CDR3 nucleotides read TGTGCCAGCAGCCAGGGGTTGGGTAATTCACCCCTCCACTTT.

The rearrangement links TRBV5-1 to TRBJ1-2; 7 bases fit TRBD1. With 4 bases clipped from V and 2 bases from J, the junction kept 5 bases outside the gene matches. Per germline, CDR1 SGHRS and CDR2 YFSETQ. This CDR3 has 14 amino acids. CDR3 bases: TGCGCCAGCAGCACCGGGACAGCGAACTATGGCTACACCTTC. Its protein is CASSTGTANYGYTF.

V and J are TRBV28 and TRBJ2-5; no definite D call. The CDR3 has 10 amino acids. The germline V gene has CDR1 MDHEN and CDR2 SYDVKM. V lost 6 bases and J 3 bases, leaving 2 bases between the germline ends. CDR3 in amino acids: CASSEETQYF. Here the CDR3 DNA reads TGTGCCAGCAGCGAAGAGACCCAGTACTTC.

The V and J genes are TRBV4-2 and TRBJ1-1; perhaps TRBD1 as D (6 bases). The germline gives CDR1 LGHNA, CDR2 YNFKEQ. Trimming cost V 0 bases and J 0 bases, with 14 bases left between them. CDR3 size: 17 residues. The CDR3 region is CASSQDLGAPLNTEAFF. The DNA for the CDR3 is TGTGCCAGCAGCCAAGATTTGGGGGCTCCATTGAACACTGAAGCTTTCTTT.

For this clone: The junction departs from the called germline gene at one end, perhaps through a read error. The chain links TRBV19 to TRBJ2-3; the D gene is possibly TRBD2 (5 bases). The germline gives CDR1 LNHDA, CDR2 SQIVND (reference sequence). The CDR3 totals 14 residues. The CDR3 loop is CASNIRTSTDTQYF. The CDR3 DNA reads as TGTGCCAGTAATATAAGGACTAGCACAGATACGCAGTATTTT. The whole variable domain, remainder taken from reference TRBV19 and TRBJ2-3, is DGGITQSPKYLFRKEGQNVTLSCEQNLNHDAMYWYRQDPGQGLRLIYYSQIVNDFQKGDIAEGYSVSREKKESFPLTVTSAQKNPTAFYLCASNIRTSTDTQYFGPGTRLTVL.

The rearrangement links TRBV19 to TRBJ1-1, with D unresolved. The CDR3 spans 13 residues. Germline V CDR1 and CDR2: LNHDA, SQIVND (reference sequence). V gave up 10 bases and J gave up 0 bases, with 12 bases separating them. The chain's CDR3 is CATRGSLNTEAFF. CDR3 nucleotides: TGTGCCACCCGCGGCAGCTTGAACACTGAAGCTTTCTTT.

The chain is built from TRBV6-6 and TRBJ2-7; TRBD2 agrees at 11 bases. This CDR3 comprises 16 residues. Germline CDR1 MNHNY, CDR2 SVGAGI (reference sequence). The V and J ends lost 2 bases and 3 bases, in that order; junction bases with no gene match: 6. In DNA form, the CDR3 reads TGTGCCAGCAGTTACCCCCCCCTAGCGGGAGGCTACGAGCAGTACTTC. Encoded protein: CASSYPPLAGGYEQYF.

The genes are TRBV11-3 and TRBJ2-2; D unresolved. Trimming removed 5 bases at V and 7 bases at J, with 8 bases between. CDR3 length equals 12 residues. Germline lookup yields CDR1 SGHNT and CDR2 YENEEA. CDR3 sequence (DNA): TGTGCCAGCAGCACCCGGTTCGGGGAGCTGTTTTTT. This translates into CASSTRFGELFF.

The chain is built from TRBV21-1 and TRBJ2-7; the table's D call TRBD2 went unverified against the DNA. TRBV21-1 is noted as a pseudogene. The CDR3 runs to 14 residues. The CDR3 DNA sequence: TGTGCCAGCAGCAAAGAATCTTCCTCCTACGAGCAGTACTTC. Translated: CASSKESSSYEQYF.

There are a few counts of this clone. This rearrangement joins TRBV11-2 to TRBJ1-1; 7 nucleotides agree with TRBD1. J gave up 7 bases and V 4 bases, and 12 bases lay outside the gene matches. This CDR3 comprises 15 residues. The V gene's germline CDR1 is SGHAT and CDR2 FQNNGV. The CDR3 coding sequence is TGTGCCAGCAGCTACCCTCCGGGACAGTACAGTGAAGCTTTCTTT. Protein product: CASSYPPGQYSEAFF.